The T cell receptor (beta chain) under discussion was sequenced for a study of OX40 agonist ivuxolimab in advanced cancers. Across the study: Ivuxolimab, an antibody acting as an agonist of OX40 (CD134), was used to treat patients. Partial responses were achieved by three patients, of whom one had hepatocellular carcinoma and two had cutaneous melanoma.

Clones were sequenced by immunoSEQ multiplex PCR, and TCRdb holds only the in-frame ones, with some missing. The sample consists of 60,000 or so clones, around 93% of them appearing once. V was shortened by 7 bases and J by 3 bases, with 18 bases between the two germline ends. In germline, CDR1 is MDHEN, CDR2 SYDVKM. The CDR3 totals 15 residues. Blood draws occurred at baseline, cycle 4 day 1, and cycle 7 day 1. The rearrangement joins TRBV28 to TRBJ1-2, with TRBD1 as a possible D gene (5 bases). This receptor was identified in an adult with an advanced solid tumor such as melanoma, head and neck, liver or kidney cancer. Material: CD4+ or CD8+ T cells sorted from blood, obtained in a trial of the OX40 agonist ivuxolimab. The CDR3 DNA sequence: TGTGCCAGCACCGAAGTGGGGGGTCGCGACTATGGCTACACCTTC. Translation: CASTEVGGRDYGYTF.